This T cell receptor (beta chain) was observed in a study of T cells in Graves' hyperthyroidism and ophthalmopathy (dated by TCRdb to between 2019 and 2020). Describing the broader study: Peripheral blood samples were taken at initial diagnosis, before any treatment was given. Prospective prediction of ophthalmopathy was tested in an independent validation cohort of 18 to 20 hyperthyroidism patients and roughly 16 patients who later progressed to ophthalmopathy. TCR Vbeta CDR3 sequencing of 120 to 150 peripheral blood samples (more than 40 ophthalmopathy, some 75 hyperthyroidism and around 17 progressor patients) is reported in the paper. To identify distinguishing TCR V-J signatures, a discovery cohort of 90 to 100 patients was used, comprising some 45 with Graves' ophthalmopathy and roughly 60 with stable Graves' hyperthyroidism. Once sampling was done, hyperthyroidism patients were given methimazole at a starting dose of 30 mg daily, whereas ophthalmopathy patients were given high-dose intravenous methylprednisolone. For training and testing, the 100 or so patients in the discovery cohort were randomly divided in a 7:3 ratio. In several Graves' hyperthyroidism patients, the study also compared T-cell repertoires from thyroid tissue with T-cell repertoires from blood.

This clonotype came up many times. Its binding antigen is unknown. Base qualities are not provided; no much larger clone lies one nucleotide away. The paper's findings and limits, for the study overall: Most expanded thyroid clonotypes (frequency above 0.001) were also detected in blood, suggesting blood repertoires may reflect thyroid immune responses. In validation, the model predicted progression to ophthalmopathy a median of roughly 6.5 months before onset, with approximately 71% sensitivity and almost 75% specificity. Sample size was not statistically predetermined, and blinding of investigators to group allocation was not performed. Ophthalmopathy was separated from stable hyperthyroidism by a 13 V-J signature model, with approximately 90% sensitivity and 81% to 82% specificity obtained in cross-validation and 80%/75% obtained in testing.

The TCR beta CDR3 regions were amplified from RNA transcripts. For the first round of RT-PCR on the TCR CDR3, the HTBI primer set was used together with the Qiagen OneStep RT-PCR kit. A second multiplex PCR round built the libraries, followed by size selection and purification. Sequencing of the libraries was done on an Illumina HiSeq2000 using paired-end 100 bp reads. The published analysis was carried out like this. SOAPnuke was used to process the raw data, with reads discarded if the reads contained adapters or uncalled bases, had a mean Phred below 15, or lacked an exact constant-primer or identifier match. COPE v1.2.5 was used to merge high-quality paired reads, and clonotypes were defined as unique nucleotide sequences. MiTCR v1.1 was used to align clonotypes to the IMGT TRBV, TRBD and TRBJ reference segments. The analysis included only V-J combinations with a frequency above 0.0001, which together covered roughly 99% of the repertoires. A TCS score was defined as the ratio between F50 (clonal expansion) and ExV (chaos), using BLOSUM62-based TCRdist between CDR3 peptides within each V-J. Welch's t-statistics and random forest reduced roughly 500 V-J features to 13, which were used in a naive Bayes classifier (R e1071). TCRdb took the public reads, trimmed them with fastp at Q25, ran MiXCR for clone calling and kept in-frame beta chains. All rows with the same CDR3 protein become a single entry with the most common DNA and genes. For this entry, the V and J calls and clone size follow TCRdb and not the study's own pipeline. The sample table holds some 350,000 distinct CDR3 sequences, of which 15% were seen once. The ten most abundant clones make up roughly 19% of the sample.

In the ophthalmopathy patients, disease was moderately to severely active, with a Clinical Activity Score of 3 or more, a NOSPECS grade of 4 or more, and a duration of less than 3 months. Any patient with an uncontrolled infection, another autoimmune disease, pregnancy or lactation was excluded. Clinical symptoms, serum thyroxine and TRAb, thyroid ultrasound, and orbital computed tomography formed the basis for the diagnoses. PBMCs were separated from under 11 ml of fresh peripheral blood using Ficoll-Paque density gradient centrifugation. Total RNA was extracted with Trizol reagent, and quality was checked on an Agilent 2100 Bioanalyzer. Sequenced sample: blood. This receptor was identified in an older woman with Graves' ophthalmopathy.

The nucleotide sequence reads as follows: TGTGCCAGCGGAACAGGGATGGGAGATGAAAAACTGTTTTTT. Its protein reads: CASGTGMGDEKLFF. The chain couples TRBV28 to TRBJ1-4, with TRBD1 tentatively as D gene (6 bases match). Trimming removed 8 bases from V and 6 bases from J, leaving 16 bases between the germline ends. Its CDR3 holds 14 amino acids, cysteine through phenylalanine. This entry keeps only the CDR3 DNA: 42 bases, framed from base 1. CDR1 MDHEN and CDR2 SYDVKM were looked up in the germline V gene.